This T cell receptor (beta chain) was captured in a study of blood T cell repertoires in COVID-19. Libraries were prepared by immunoSEQ multiplex PCR; TCRdb keeps only in-frame clonotypes and omits some of them. The sample has some 150,000 clones, approximately 81% seen once. The germline V and J ends were trimmed by 1 base and 0 bases, with 15 bases remaining between them. Germline loops: CDR1 KGHSH, CDR2 LQKENI. This CDR3 is built from 18 residues. This TCR derives from a human donor with acute or convalescent COVID-19. The donor label of this sample is uncertain. The gene calls are TRBV18 and TRBJ2-2; D unclear. The source material was peripheral blood. The CDR3 loop is CASSPLAPSMTNTGELFF. For the CDR3, the DNA is TGTGCCAGCTCACCACTTGCGCCCTCTATGACGAACACCGGGGAGCTGTTTTTT.